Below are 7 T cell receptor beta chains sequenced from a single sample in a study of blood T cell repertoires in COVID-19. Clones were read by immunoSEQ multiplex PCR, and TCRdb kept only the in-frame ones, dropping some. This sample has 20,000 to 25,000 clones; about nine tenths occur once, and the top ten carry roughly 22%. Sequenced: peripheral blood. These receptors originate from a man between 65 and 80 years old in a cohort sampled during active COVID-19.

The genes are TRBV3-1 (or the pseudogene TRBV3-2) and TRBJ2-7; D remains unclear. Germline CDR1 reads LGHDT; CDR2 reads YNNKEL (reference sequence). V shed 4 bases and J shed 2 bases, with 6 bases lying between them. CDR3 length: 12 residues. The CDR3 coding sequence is TGTGCCAGCAGCCGTCGGGCCTACGAGCAGTACTTC. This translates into CASSRRAYEQYF.

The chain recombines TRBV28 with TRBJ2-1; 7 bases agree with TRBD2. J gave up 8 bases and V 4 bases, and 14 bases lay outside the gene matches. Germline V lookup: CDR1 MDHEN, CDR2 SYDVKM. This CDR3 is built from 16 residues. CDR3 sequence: CASSSPPPLGGYEQFF. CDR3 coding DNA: TGTGCCAGCAGTTCTCCCCCCCCTCTGGGAGGGTATGAGCAGTTCTTC.

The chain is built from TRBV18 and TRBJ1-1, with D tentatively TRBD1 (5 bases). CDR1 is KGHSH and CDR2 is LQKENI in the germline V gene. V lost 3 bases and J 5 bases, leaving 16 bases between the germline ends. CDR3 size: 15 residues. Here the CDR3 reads CASSPGRGWNTEAFF. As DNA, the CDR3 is TGTGCCAGCTCACCGGGAAGGGGTTGGAATACTGAAGCTTTCTTT.

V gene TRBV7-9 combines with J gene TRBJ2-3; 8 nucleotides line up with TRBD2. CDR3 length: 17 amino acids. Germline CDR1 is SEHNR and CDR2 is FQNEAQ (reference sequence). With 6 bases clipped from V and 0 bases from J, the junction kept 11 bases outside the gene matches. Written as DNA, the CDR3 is TGTGCCAGCAGTCAGACCTCCACTAGCGGTAGCACAGATACGCAGTATTTT. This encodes CASSQTSTSGSTDTQYF.

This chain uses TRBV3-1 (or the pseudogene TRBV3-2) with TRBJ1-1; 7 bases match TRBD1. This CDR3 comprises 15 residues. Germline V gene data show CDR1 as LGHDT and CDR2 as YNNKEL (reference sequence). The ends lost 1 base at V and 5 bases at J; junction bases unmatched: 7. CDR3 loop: CASSQGRQGRTEAFF. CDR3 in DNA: TGTGCCAGCAGCCAAGGGCGACAGGGACGGACTGAAGCTTTCTTT.

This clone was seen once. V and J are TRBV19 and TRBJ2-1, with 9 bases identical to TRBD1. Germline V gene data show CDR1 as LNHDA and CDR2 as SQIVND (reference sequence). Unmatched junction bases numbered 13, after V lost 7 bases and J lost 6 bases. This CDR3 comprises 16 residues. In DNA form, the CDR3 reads TGTGCCAGTACCCTTACCGGGACAGGGATGGGCAATGAGCAGTTCTTC. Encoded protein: CASTLTGTGMGNEQFF.

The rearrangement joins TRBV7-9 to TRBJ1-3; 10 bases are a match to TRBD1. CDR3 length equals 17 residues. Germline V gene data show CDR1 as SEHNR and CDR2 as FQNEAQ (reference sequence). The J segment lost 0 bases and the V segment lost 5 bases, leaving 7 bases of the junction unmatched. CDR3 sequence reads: CASSPRTGGNSGNTIYF. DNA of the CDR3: TGTGCCAGCAGCCCCCGGACAGGGGGAAACTCTGGAAACACCATATATTTT.